This entry lists 19 T cell receptor beta chains sequenced from one sample in a study of shared clonotypes between healthy human individuals. Naive CD8 cells lacked CD45RO and underwent positive selection for CCR7, leaving out terminally differentiated effector memory CD45RA+ cells. Sequencing used immunoSEQ multiplex PCR; TCRdb keeps in-frame clones, though not all of them. The sample includes 1.5 million to 2.5 million clones, 85% to 95% of them seen just once. The sequencing input was naive CD8+ T cells sorted from blood. The origin of the receptors is a young man in good health.

The CDR3 region is CASSCVRWNTEAFF. In DNA, the CDR3 is TGTGCCAGCAGCTGTGTACGTTGGAACACTGAAGCTTTCTTT. The rearrangement uses TRBV11-3 and TRBJ1-1; D gene ambiguous. CDR3 length: 14 amino acids. V lost 4 bases, J lost 1 base, and 10 bases lay in between. CDR1 is SGHNT, CDR2 YENEEA, per germline.

The chain carries TRBV7-9 and TRBJ1-1; possibly TRBD1 for D (6 bases). Trimming took off 5 bases at V and 5 bases at J, with 18 bases between the two ends. CDR1 SEHNR and CDR2 FQNEAQ come from the germline V gene (reference sequence). The CDR3 is 15 residues long. CDR3 in amino acids: CASSPPWARGTEAFF. CDR3 nucleotide sequence: TGTGCCAGCAGCCCCCCGTGGGCGAGGGGGACTGAAGCTTTCTTT.

V usage is TRBV7-6 and J usage is TRBJ1-1; possibly TRBD1 for D (5 bases). Germline V gene lookup returns CDR1 SGHVS and CDR2 FNYEAQ. V shed 1 base and J shed 0 bases, with 9 bases lying between them. The CDR3 covers 15 residues. CDR3 amino acids: CASSLEGEVNTEAFF. In DNA form, the CDR3 reads TGTGCCAGCAGCTTAGAAGGGGAAGTGAACACTGAAGCTTTCTTT. Together with reference TRBV7-6 and TRBJ1-1, the CDR3 gives the full variable domain: GAGVSQSPRYKVTKRGQDVALRCDPISGHVSLYWYRQALGQGPEFLTYFNYEAQQDKSGLPNDRFSAERPEGSISTLTIQRTEQRDSAMYRCASSLEGEVNTEAFFGQGTRLTVV.

The V gene is TRBV25-1, the J gene TRBJ1-1, with TRBD1 matching 8 bases. The CDR3 is 14 residues long. J was trimmed by 8 bases and V by 2 bases; bases with no gene match: 7. Germline V gene data show CDR1 as MGHDK and CDR2 as SYGVNS. In nucleotides, the CDR3 is TGTGCCAGCAGTGAAACGGGACAGGCGGGAGAAGCTTTCTTT. Translated: CASSETGQAGEAFF. The full variable domain, completed using reference TRBV25-1 and TRBJ1-1, is EADIYQTPRYLVIGTGKKITLECSQTMGHDKMYWYQQDPGMELHLIHYSYGVNSTEKGDLSSESTVSRIRTEHFPLTLESARPSHTSQYLCASSETGQAGEAFFGQGTRLTVV.

The J gene is TRBJ1-4, the V gene TRBV7-8; D is uncertain. This CDR3 region has 14 residues. V lost 2 bases and J 7 bases, leaving 11 bases between the germline ends. In germline, CDR1 is SGHVS, CDR2 FQNEAQ. DNA of the CDR3: TGTGCCAGCAGCTTATTTCCGGGCGGTGAAAAACTGTTTTTT. Its protein is CASSLFPGGEKLFF.

Remarks on this clone: Relative to the germline gene, one junction end is altered; a read error may explain this. The rearrangement joins TRBV7-6 to TRBJ2-5; D gene uncertain. The CDR3 extends over 11 amino acids. Germline V gives CDR1 SGHVS, CDR2 FNYEAQ. As DNA, the CDR3 is TGTGCCAGCAGTTCCCAAGGGACCCAGTACTTC. Its protein product is CASSSQGTQYF. Full variable domain (remainder filled in from reference TRBV7-6 and TRBJ2-5): GAGVSQSPRYKVTKRGQDVALRCDPISGHVSLYWYRQALGQGPEFLTYFNYEAQQDKSGLPNDRFSAERPEGSISTLTIQRTEQRDSAMYRCASSSQGTQYFGPGTRLLVL.

The chain joins TRBV2 to TRBJ2-7, with 9 bases that match TRBD1. Germline assignment: CDR1 SNHLY and CDR2 FYNNEI. The V segment lost 6 bases and the J segment 5 bases; nucleotides outside the gene matches: 5. CDR3 length: 13 amino acids. The CDR3 bases are TGTGCCAGCAGAGCGGGACAGGGTCACGAGCAGTACTTC. Its protein product is CASRAGQGHEQYF.

The chain is built from TRBV6-5 and TRBJ1-6, with D perhaps TRBD1 (6 bases). CDR1 and CDR2 from the germline V gene are MNHEY and SVGAGI. Trimming removed 6 bases from V and 9 bases from J, with 18 bases in between. This CDR3 is built from 15 residues. CDR3 bases: TGTGCCAGCAGCTCCACCGGAGGGGGTAGTTCACCCCTCCACTTT. It translates to CASSSTGGGSSPLHF.

V usage is TRBV10-2 and J usage is TRBJ2-2; the match to TRBD2 covers 7 bases. V trimming: 8 bases; J trimming: 3 bases; junction bases outside the gene matches: 9. The CDR3 contains 15 residues. Germline V CDR1 and CDR2: WSHSY, SAAADI. CDR3 loop: CASAMWGGDTGELFF. CDR3 sequence (DNA): TGCGCCAGCGCTATGTGGGGGGGAGACACCGGGGAGCTGTTTTTT.

The rearrangement links TRBV28 to TRBJ2-1; D gene uncertain. CDR1 is MDHEN and CDR2 is SYDVKM in the germline V gene. CDR3 size: 16 residues. V was shortened by 2 bases and J by 2 bases, with 13 bases between the two germline ends. The CDR3 here is CASSLRTTIPYNEQFF. The CDR3, as DNA: TGTGCCAGCAGTTTACGAACCACCATCCCCTACAATGAGCAGTTCTTC.

The V and J genes are TRBV5-6 and TRBJ1-2; a weak D match, TRBD1 (5 bases). This CDR3 contains 13 residues. Looked up from germline, CDR1 is SGHDT and CDR2 is YYEEEE. V lost 9 bases and J 4 bases, leaving 16 bases between the germline ends. The DNA of the CDR3 is TGTGCCACCAGACTGGGGGTGGTCTATGGCTACACCTTC. The encoded protein is CATRLGVVYGYTF.

This chain links TRBV27 with TRBJ2-2, with unresolved D. This CDR3 comprises 16 residues. Germline CDR1 is MNHEY and CDR2 is SMNVEV (reference sequence). Trimming removed 1 base at V and 5 bases at J, with 14 bases between. The CDR3 nucleotides are TGTGCCAGCAGTTTATGGGGTGTGAAAAGGACCGGGGAGCTGTTTTTT. Its translation: CASSLWGVKRTGELFF.

The J gene is TRBJ2-7, the V gene TRBV7-6; D unresolved. The V gene lost 5 bases and the J gene lost 0 bases, with 11 bases spanning the gap. Germline V gene sequence: CDR1 SGHVS, CDR2 FNYEAQ. The CDR3 totals 14 residues. The CDR3 region is CASSPLTDSYEQYF. The CDR3 DNA follows: TGTGCCAGCAGCCCCCTCACGGACTCCTACGAGCAGTACTTC. The whole variable domain, filled in from reference TRBV7-6 and TRBJ2-7, reads GAGVSQSPRYKVTKRGQDVALRCDPISGHVSLYWYRQALGQGPEFLTYFNYEAQQDKSGLPNDRFSAERPEGSISTLTIQRTEQRDSAMYRCASSPLTDSYEQYFGPGTRLTVT.

The CDR3 region has the DNA TGCGCCAGCAGTGAGGGACTAGGGGGGACCTACGAGCAGTACTTC. Its protein is CASSEGLGGTYEQYF. The V and J genes are TRBV10-1 and TRBJ2-7, with D maybe TRBD2 (7 bases). CDR1 is WNHNN, CDR2 SYGVQD, per germline (reference sequence). The germline V and J ends were trimmed by 2 bases and 2 bases, with 13 bases remaining between them. This CDR3 spans 15 amino acids.

This clone came up a few times. The chain has TRBV4-2 and TRBJ1-2; D unclear. CDR3 size: 17 residues. Germline V gives CDR1 LGHNA, CDR2 YNFKEQ. Deletions cut 0 bases from V and 2 bases from J, with 16 bases between. CDR3 nucleotide sequence: TGTGCCAGCAGCCAAGATCGGGTCGAACGACCCAACTATGGCTACACCTTC. Protein product: CASSQDRVERPNYGYTF.

Remarks on this clone: Other DNA sequences in the same sample also yield this CDR3. The V and J genes are TRBV27 and TRBJ2-3; 11 bases fit TRBD2. Germline CDR1 MNHEY, CDR2 SMNVEV (reference sequence). With 6 bases clipped from V and 4 bases from J, the junction kept 6 bases outside the gene matches. The CDR3 extends over 15 amino acids. Here the CDR3 DNA reads TGTGCCAGCAGGATAGCGGGGGGGCCCCCAGATACGCAGTATTTT. It specifies CASRIAGGPPDTQYF.

This sequence joins TRBV7-8 and TRBJ2-1, with TRBD1 as a possible D gene (6 bases). The CDR3 runs 15 residues. Germline V gene lookup returns CDR1 SGHVS and CDR2 FQNEAQ. Trimming left V 4 bases short and J 3 bases short, with 13 bases between. The CDR3 reads CASSSVQGIYNEQFF. The DNA for the CDR3 is TGTGCCAGCAGCTCCGTACAGGGAATCTACAATGAGCAGTTCTTC.

This clone was found once. The chain is built from TRBV28 and TRBJ2-7; 7 bases map to TRBD2. Per germline, CDR1 MDHEN and CDR2 SYDVKM. Trimming cost V 6 bases and J 1 base; bases outside gene matches: 9. The CDR3 is 15 residues long. The CDR3 DNA sequence: TGTGCCAGCAGGGCAACCGGGACTATATCCTACGAGCAGTACTTC. This gives the protein CASRATGTISYEQYF.

This chain uses TRBV7-8 with TRBJ2-3; TRBD2 agrees at 9 bases. The germline CDR1 and CDR2 sequences are SGHVS and FQNEAQ. The CDR3 sequence is 15 residues long. Trimming at V came to 4 bases and at J to 1 base, leaving 3 bases not matched to a gene. CDR3 bases: TGTGCCAGCAGCTACTTAGCGGGGGGCACAGATACGCAGTATTTT. Residues: CASSYLAGGTDTQYF.